Described below is a single T cell receptor (beta chain) sequence and its context. The antigen remains undetermined. Profiled with immunoSEQ multiplex PCR; TCRdb holds only in-frame clones, not every one. The sample consists of around 82,000 clones, roughly 89% of them appearing once. These data belong to a study of PD-L1 blockade in urothelial cancer. Whole-study context: Blood was tested 3 weeks (second dose) and 6 weeks into treatment. T cells numbered a median of approximately 140,000 in the blood samples. Findings and limits, study-wide: Pretreatment TCR clonality in blood under the median foretold superior survival.

Indicated time point: pretreatment peripheral blood. Patients had urothelial carcinoma that was locally advanced or metastatic. CDR1 and CDR2 from the germline V gene are MNHNS and SASEGT. The CDR3 contains 13 residues. V lost 3 bases and J 5 bases, leaving 10 bases between the germline ends. Material: PBMCs, obtained around atezolizumab (anti-PD-L1) treatment. The origin of this receptor is a man aged 55 to 70 with urothelial cancer. The rearrangement joins TRBV6-1 to TRBJ2-5; D may be TRBD1 (6 bases). CDR3 sequence (DNA): TGTGCCAGCAGTGACAGGGGAGTGGAGACCCAGTACTTC. Translation gives CASSDRGVETQYF.